One sample yielded the 14 T cell receptor beta chains listed below, sequenced in a study of blood T cell repertoires in COVID-19 (dated by TCRdb to about 2020). Library preparation was by the immunoSEQ multiplex PCR assay. The table comes from immuneACCESS by way of TCRdb, which keeps in-frame sequences with V and J called. Part of the clones is missing from these tables; in studies checked, under half for an unresolved V gene and the rest for unknown reasons. A total of a few hundred thousand clones appear in this sample, 86% of them only once. Roughly 6.6% of the sample belongs to the ten largest clones. Sequencing input: peripheral blood. The receptors come from an older woman with COVID-19, enrolled during active disease.

This CDR3 is CASSLRGTEAFF. For the CDR3, the DNA is TGCGCCAGCAGCTTGAGAGGCACTGAAGCTTTCTTT. The chain couples TRBV5-1 to TRBJ1-1; D remains unclear. The CDR3 is 12 amino acids. Deletions cut 1 base from V and 4 bases from J, with 5 bases between. CDR1 and CDR2 from the germline V gene are SGHRS and YFSETQ.

This clone showed up just once. The rearrangement joins TRBV4-1 to TRBJ1-5; D may be TRBD1 (6 bases). CDR1 MGHRA and CDR2 YSYEKL come from the germline V gene. This CDR3 contains 14 residues. Trimming took 5 bases from V and 2 from J, leaving 10 bases between them. Here the CDR3 DNA reads TGCGCCAGCAGCTCCCGGACAGGCAATCAGCCCCAGCATTTT. Residues: CASSSRTGNQPQHF.

This clone was seen a handful of times. V gene TRBV4-1 combines with J gene TRBJ1-2, with 11 bases that match TRBD1. The CDR3 loop spans 14 amino acids. V shed 4 bases and J 8 bases; nucleotides not matched to a gene: 6. The germline gives CDR1 MGHRA, CDR2 YSYEKL. CDR3 in amino acids: CASSPGGTGGGYTF. Written as DNA, the CDR3 is TGCGCCAGCAGCCCTGGTGGGACAGGGGGAGGCTACACCTTC.

The chain joins TRBV7-3 to TRBJ2-2, with D possibly being TRBD1 (7 bases). From germline, CDR1 is SGHTA and CDR2 FQGTGA. The V gene lost 3 bases and the J gene lost 2 bases, with 13 bases spanning the gap. The CDR3 runs to 16 residues. The CDR3 DNA reads TGTGCCAGCAGCTTTGGGGGGACAGACAACACCGGGGAGCTGTTTTTT. It codes for CASSFGGTDNTGELFF.

The chain couples TRBV15 to TRBJ1-6, with D perhaps TRBD1 (5 bases). The germline gives CDR1 LNHNV, CDR2 YYDKDF (reference sequence). The V and J ends lost 0 bases and 7 bases respectively, with 10 bases between them. The CDR3 consists of 15 residues. The CDR3 nucleotides are TGTGCCACCAGCAGAGATATTGGGGCGAATTCACCCCTCCACTTT. This translates into CATSRDIGANSPLHF.

This rearrangement joins TRBV5-5 to TRBJ2-4; 7 bases are a match to TRBD2. Trimming took 4 bases from V and 9 from J; bases not matched to a gene: 10. From germline, CDR1 is SGHKS and CDR2 YYEKEE (reference sequence). The CDR3 extends over 14 amino acids. CDR3 coding DNA: TGTGCCAGCAGCCCAGACCTAGGGAGGGGCATTCAGTACTTC. It specifies CASSPDLGRGIQYF.

The chain combines TRBV11-2 with TRBJ1-2, with D possibly matching TRBD1 (6 bases). CDR3 length: 14 amino acids. Germline CDR1 reads SGHAT; CDR2 reads FQNNGV. V lost 0 bases, J lost 5 bases, and 10 bases lay in between. In DNA, the CDR3 is TGTGCCAGCAGCTTAGAACTGGGGGCATATGGCTACACCTTC. Its translation: CASSLELGAYGYTF.

The chain recombines TRBV25-1 with TRBJ2-3, with 10 bases fitting TRBD1. V gave up 4 bases and J gave up 3 bases; unmatched junction bases: 7. The CDR3 extends over 16 amino acids. From germline, CDR1 is MGHDK and CDR2 SYGVNS. The CDR3 sequence is CASSGSDRGWTDTQYF. The CDR3, as DNA: TGTGCCAGCAGTGGATCGGACAGGGGGTGGACAGATACGCAGTATTTT.

The gene calls are TRBV24-1 and TRBJ2-1; 7 bases agree with TRBD1. This CDR3 spans 14 amino acids. CDR1 and CDR2 (germline): KGHDR, SFDVKD. The V gene end was trimmed by 5 bases and the J gene end by 5 bases; junction bases not matched to a gene: 5. The CDR3 coding sequence is TGTGCCACCAGTGCCGGGACAGAAGACAATGAGCAGTTCTTC. Protein sequence: CATSAGTEDNEQFF.

V is TRBV6-6 and J is TRBJ2-5; TRBD1 might be the D (6 bases). Trimming took 2 bases from V and 1 from J, leaving 11 bases between them. Germline V CDR1 and CDR2: MNHNY, SVGAGI (reference sequence). CDR3 length equals 15 residues. For the CDR3, the DNA is TGTGCCAGCAGTTACGCCCAGGGGATCCAAGAGACCCAGTACTTC. Amino acids: CASSYAQGIQETQYF.

The chain uses TRBV20-1 and TRBJ1-6, with 10 bases matching TRBD1. Germline V gene sequence: CDR1 DFQATT, CDR2 SNEGSKA (reference sequence). The CDR3 covers 15 residues. The trim removed 3 bases at V and 6 bases at J, leaving 5 bases unmatched. The CDR3 DNA reads as TGCAGTGCTAGTCGACAGGGGGCCCTTAATTCACCCCTCCACTTT. Amino acid sequence: CSASRQGALNSPLHF.

The chain combines TRBV5-4 with TRBJ1-5; D unclear. V was trimmed by 2 bases and J by 8 bases, leaving 14 bases between them. The CDR3 is made up of 14 amino acids. The germline V gene encodes CDR1 SGHNT and CDR2 YYREEE (reference sequence). This chain's CDR3 is CASSLGGDNEPQHF. DNA of the CDR3: TGTGCCAGCAGCTTAGGAGGAGATAACGAGCCCCAGCATTTT.

CDR3 sequence: CASSVAPGGLAGGANTGELFF. The CDR3, as DNA: TGTGCCAGCAGCGTAGCTCCTGGGGGACTAGCGGGGGGAGCGAACACCGGGGAGCTGTTTTTT. The chain couples TRBV9 to TRBJ2-2, with TRBD2 matching 15 bases. This CDR3 contains 21 residues. Trimming cost V 0 bases and J 0 bases; bases outside gene matches: 9. In germline, CDR1 is SGDLS, CDR2 YYNGEE.

J is TRBJ2-2 and V is TRBV27, with 9 bases matching TRBD1. The CDR3 consists of 15 residues. Germline assignment: CDR1 MNHEY and CDR2 SMNVEV (reference sequence). V lost 8 bases, J lost 2 bases, and 6 bases stayed unmatched. CDR3 sequence reads: CASGNRGRNTGELFF. CDR3 nucleotides: TGTGCCAGCGGGAACAGGGGGCGAAACACCGGGGAGCTGTTTTTT.